The 22 T cell receptor beta chains listed next were all sequenced from one sample in a study of early T cells in non-severe SARS-CoV-2 infection. TCRdb re-derived calls from the 5' RACE reads in MiXCR, one entry per CDR3 protein. This table holds approximately 45,000 distinct CDR3 sequences, 11% found once. Sample: whole blood. The receptor source for this set is an adult who was a healthcare worker with PCR-confirmed SARS-CoV-2 infection or an uninfected control (not recorded which).

This clonotype has ten or more counts. The CDR3 protein is CASRFGGSSYNEQFF. In nucleotides, the CDR3 is TGTGCCAGCAGATTCGGCGGCAGCTCCTACAATGAGCAGTTCTTC. The rearrangement uses TRBV27 and TRBJ2-1; D gene unclear. This CDR3 is 15 amino acids long. CDR1 MNHEY and CDR2 SMNVEV come from the germline V gene (reference sequence). V was trimmed by 6 bases and J by 0 bases, leaving 12 bases between them.

Many counts were recorded for this clonotype. The genes are TRBV29-1 and TRBJ1-1; D uncertain. The CDR3 runs 13 residues. Germline loops: CDR1 SQVTM, CDR2 ANQGSEA. V was cut by 4 bases and J by 1 base, with 10 bases left in between. In nucleotides, the CDR3 is TGCAGCGTTGCTGGGCTTTCGAACACTGAAGCTTTCTTT. It translates to CSVAGLSNTEAFF.

In this sample, this clonotype turned up many times. The chain recombines TRBV11-1 with TRBJ2-2; possible D gene TRBD2, 5 bases. This CDR3 region has 15 residues. Germline CDR1 reads SGHAT; CDR2 reads FQDESV (reference sequence). V was cut by 1 base and J by 1 base, with 7 bases left in between. The CDR3 DNA is TGTGCCAGCAGCTTAGGCGGGCGGAACACCGGGGAGCTGTTTTTT. It codes for CASSLGGRNTGELFF.

Many counts were recorded for this clonotype. CDR3 in amino acids: CSGGQDDYGYTF. Written as DNA, the CDR3 is TGCAGCGGGGGACAGGACGACTATGGCTACACCTTC. The chain recombines TRBV29-1 with TRBJ1-2, with TRBD1 matching over 8 bases. CDR3 length equals 12 residues. CDR1 and CDR2 (germline): SQVTM, ANQGSEA. The V segment lost 7 bases and the J segment 3 bases; nucleotides outside the gene matches: 4.

This clonotype turned up a few times. V is TRBV3-1 and J is TRBJ2-7, with D tentatively TRBD1 (5 bases). Germline V gene sequence: CDR1 LGHDT, CDR2 YNNKEL (reference sequence). This CDR3 is 14 amino acids long. Trimming stripped 3 bases from V and 1 base from J, with 10 bases between. In DNA, the CDR3 is TGTGCCAGCAGCCAGTTCCCAGGGTCCTACGAGCAGTACTTC. Protein product: CASSQFPGSYEQYF.

V gene TRBV5-6 combines with J gene TRBJ2-3; D gene ambiguous. In germline, CDR1 is SGHDT, CDR2 YYEEEE. The length of the CDR3 is 14 residues. V gave up 0 bases and J gave up 1 base, with 6 bases separating them. CDR3 DNA: TGTGCCAGCAGCTTGGAACCCCGCACAGATACGCAGTATTTT. It encodes CASSLEPRTDTQYF.

The genes are TRBV7-6 and TRBJ2-7, with D unresolved. V lost 5 bases to trimming and J lost 5 bases, with 10 bases between them. The CDR3 loop spans 12 amino acids. The germline gives CDR1 SGHVS, CDR2 FNYEAQ. CDR3 sequence reads: CASSNPPDEQYF. Written as DNA, the CDR3 is TGTGCCAGCAGCAACCCCCCGGACGAGCAGTACTTC.

The V and J genes are TRBV4-1 and TRBJ2-2; possibly TRBD1 for D (6 bases). The ends were cut back, 4 bases at V and 7 bases at J, with 16 bases in the middle. The CDR3 runs 15 residues. Germline CDR1 MGHRA, CDR2 YSYEKL. The CDR3 loop is CASSLTGWIGGELFF. The CDR3 coding sequence is TGCGCCAGCAGCCTTACAGGGTGGATTGGCGGGGAGCTGTTTTTT.

The chain joins TRBV7-8 to TRBJ1-2; D call uncertain. V was cut by 2 bases and J by 3 bases, with 7 bases left in between. The CDR3 spans 13 residues. Looked up from germline, CDR1 is SGHVS and CDR2 is FQNEAQ. The CDR3 nucleotides are TGTGCCAGCAGCTTAAATGCGTACTATGGCTACACCTTC. Translation: CASSLNAYYGYTF.

Ten or more counts support this clonotype. V and J are TRBV5-4 and TRBJ2-5; D remains ambiguous. V was pared by 3 bases and J by 4 bases, with 4 bases between. CDR3 length: 11 amino acids. Germline V gene sequence: CDR1 SGHNT, CDR2 YYREEE (reference sequence). The CDR3 DNA reads as TGTGCCAGCAGCTCTCGAGAGACCCAGTACTTC. Translation gives CASSSRETQYF.

The J gene is TRBJ1-1, the V gene TRBV6-5; no firm D call. The CDR3 has 15 amino acids. The ends were cut back, 7 bases at V and 5 bases at J, with 20 bases in the middle. CDR1 MNHEY and CDR2 SVGAGI come from the germline V gene. CDR3 sequence: CASNVKDRRSTEAFF. The CDR3 DNA reads as TGTGCCAGCAATGTAAAGGACCGCCGATCGACTGAAGCTTTCTTT.

This clonotype was found a few times. J is TRBJ1-1 and V is TRBV6-2 or TRBV6-3; 7 nucleotides match TRBD1. The CDR3 is made up of 14 amino acids. V lost 1 base, J lost 7 bases, and 6 bases stayed unmatched. The germline V gene encodes CDR1 MNHEY and CDR2 SVGEGT. The CDR3 nucleotides read TGTGCCAGCAGTTACTGGGACAGAAATAATGAAGCTTTCTTT. As protein: CASSYWDRNNEAFF.

At least ten counts were recorded for this clonotype. This chain joins TRBV11-2 and TRBJ1-5; 11 bases align to TRBD1. CDR1 and CDR2 (germline): SGHAT, FQNNGV. The CDR3 runs 16 residues. J gave up 2 bases and V 5 bases, and 5 bases lay outside the gene matches. CDR3 in amino acids: CASSADRGQGNQPQHF. The DNA for the CDR3 is TGTGCCAGCAGCGCGGACAGGGGGCAGGGCAATCAGCCCCAGCATTTT. The full variable domain, rest sourced from reference TRBV11-2 and TRBJ1-5, is EAGVAQSPRYKIIEKRQSVAFWCNPISGHATLYWYQQILGQGPKLLIQFQNNGVVDDSQLPKDRFSAERLKGVDSTLKIQPAKLEDSAVYLCASSADRGQGNQPQHFGDGTRLSIL.

There are a few counts of this clonotype. The chain carries TRBV6-2 or TRBV6-3 and TRBJ2-1; 7 nucleotides agree with TRBD1. In germline, CDR1 is MNHEY, CDR2 SVGEGT. CDR3 length equals 15 residues. With V trimmed by 4 bases and J by 8 bases, 11 bases remained unmatched. CDR3 bases: TGTGCCAGCAGTTCTCCCCGACAGGGAGACTATGAGCAGTTCTTC. It is translated as CASSSPRQGDYEQFF.

Ten or more counts support this clonotype. The chain carries TRBV7-9 and TRBJ1-2; D is uncertain. Germline V gene lookup returns CDR1 SEHNR and CDR2 FQNEAQ (reference sequence). Deletions cut 3 bases from V and 2 bases from J, with 4 bases between. The CDR3 loop spans 12 amino acids. CDR3 loop: CASSFQNYGYTF. The DNA for the CDR3 is TGTGCCAGCAGCTTCCAAAACTATGGCTACACCTTC.

This clonotype was detected many times. The chain couples TRBV23-1 to TRBJ2-6, with 7 positions matching TRBD1. TRBV23-1 is classed as an ORF, of uncertain function. The V and J ends lost 4 bases and 1 base, in that order; junction bases with no gene match: 10. This CDR3 has 18 residues. This CDR3 is CASSPRQGSRSGANVLTF. CDR3 in DNA: TGCGCCAGCAGTCCTCGACAGGGATCCCGATCTGGGGCCAACGTCCTGACTTTC.

There are many counts of this clonotype. This sequence joins TRBV5-1 and TRBJ2-7; TRBD1 might be the D (6 bases). Germline V lookup: CDR1 SGHRS, CDR2 YFSETQ. This CDR3 is 17 amino acids long. V gave up 0 bases and J gave up 0 bases, with 16 bases separating them. In DNA form, the CDR3 reads TGCGCCAGCAGCTTGGCACCCGACAGGATTGACTCCTACGAGCAGTACTTC. Protein sequence: CASSLAPDRIDSYEQYF.

This clonotype was seen repeatedly, ten times or more. This chain joins TRBV7-8 and TRBJ2-2, with D possibly TRBD2 on 6 matching bases. The CDR3 sequence is 15 residues long. Per the germline V gene, CDR1 is SGHVS and CDR2 is FQNEAQ. Deletions cut 8 bases from V and 2 bases from J, with 15 bases between. CDR3 DNA sequence: TGTGCCAGCGGGAGAGGAGGGATTAACACCGGGGAGCTGTTTTTT. Translated: CASGRGGINTGELFF.

A remark on this clonotype: At one end, the junction sequence differs from germline, possibly due to a read error. The rearrangement links TRBV6-2 or TRBV6-3 to TRBJ2-1, with a possible D match to TRBD1 (5 bases). CDR1 MNHEY and CDR2 SVGEGT come from the germline V gene. This CDR3 has 18 amino acids. DNA of the CDR3: TGTGTCAGCAGTCCGAACCCAGGGTTCCGAAAGGGGTCCACAACCTCGTTCTTC. Its protein is CVSSPNPGFRKGSTTSFF.

The chain employs TRBV9 and TRBJ1-3, with D maybe TRBD1 (5 bases). V was pared by 0 bases and J by 2 bases, with 15 bases between. Germline lookup yields CDR1 SGDLS and CDR2 YYNGEE. The CDR3 length is 17 residues. The CDR3 loop reads CASSVDSGVVAGNTIYF. In DNA form, the CDR3 reads TGTGCCAGCAGCGTAGATTCGGGGGTTGTTGCTGGAAACACCATATATTTT.

V is TRBV29-1 and J is TRBJ2-1; D uncertain. The germline V and J ends were trimmed by 7 bases and 5 bases, with 6 bases remaining between them. The CDR3 has 10 amino acids. CDR1 is SQVTM, CDR2 ANQGSEA, per germline. The CDR3 DNA reads TGCAGCGGACGAAACAATGAGCAGTTCTTC. Translating it yields CSGRNNEQFF.

The CDR3 sequence: CASSPTGSEETQYF. The CDR3, as DNA: TGTGCCAGCAGTCCCACAGGGTCGGAAGAGACCCAGTACTTC. The chain carries TRBV12-3 or TRBV12-4 and TRBJ2-5, with D perhaps matching TRBD1 (6 bases). Trimming took 5 bases from V and 3 from J, leaving 13 bases between them. The CDR3 has 14 amino acids.